The 20 T cell receptor beta chains given below trace back to one sample, sequenced in a study of blood T cells in healthy people across ages (dated by TCRdb to the mid-2010s). The library was produced with 5' RACE. Sequencing relied on an Illumina HiSeq 2500. The second PCR ran for about 7 to 11 cycles and used a J-beta primer mix along with a sample-barcoded 5' primer. The raw public data were reprocessed by TCRdb itself: fastp quality trimming at Q25, MiXCR clonotype calling, in-frame beta chains only. Every CDR3 protein is listed once, alongside the most common genes and DNA of its rows. The sample includes some 1.1 million distinct CDR3 sequences, with more than 30% observed a single time. Roughly 13% of the sample comes from the top ten. The source material was blood. These receptors all stem from a man in his late teens or twenties in good health.

This clonotype has more than one count but fewer than ten. The chain uses TRBV6-1 and TRBJ1-2; D is uncertain. Trimming took off 1 base at V and 5 bases at J, with 8 bases between the two ends. This CDR3 has 13 amino acids. CDR1 and CDR2 from the germline V gene are MNHNS and SASEGT. CDR3 nucleotide sequence: TGTGCCAGCAGTGAAGTCAGGAAGTATGGCTACACCTTC. This sequence encodes CASSEVRKYGYTF.

The chain uses TRBV29-1 and TRBJ1-2; 7 positions match TRBD1. J gave up 4 bases and V 3 bases, and 11 bases lay outside the gene matches. Germline V gene lookup returns CDR1 SQVTM and CDR2 ANQGSEA. The CDR3 has 15 amino acids. The CDR3 protein is CSVDSDRRLGYGYTF. The CDR3 coding sequence is TGCAGCGTTGATTCGGACAGGAGGCTTGGCTATGGCTACACCTTC.

The rearrangement links TRBV12-3 or TRBV12-4 to TRBJ1-2; D is uncertain. Trimming took 8 bases from V and 3 from J, leaving 13 bases between them. The CDR3 loop spans 13 amino acids. CDR3 coding DNA: TGTGCCAGCGGATTACGCCTAGACTATGGCTACACCTTC. As protein: CASGLRLDYGYTF.

This chain links TRBV7-8 with TRBJ2-5, with D possibly being TRBD1 (5 bases). In germline, CDR1 is SGHVS, CDR2 FQNEAQ. The length of the CDR3 is 13 residues. Trimming stripped 1 base from V and 11 bases from J, with 14 bases between. The CDR3 DNA follows: TGTGCCAGCAGCTTAGAGGGGCTCAATGAGCAGTACTTC. Residues: CASSLEGLNEQYF.

This clonotype has a handful of counts. The gene calls are TRBV20-1 and TRBJ2-3, with a weak D call TRBD2 (6 bases). Between the trimmed V and J ends, which lost 4 bases and 5 bases, there was a span of 10 bases. CDR3 length: 12 residues. The germline V gene encodes CDR1 DFQATT and CDR2 SNEGSKA (reference sequence). The CDR3 DNA reads TGCAGTGCTACCTGGGGGGTAGATACGCAGTATTTT. Translated, it gives CSATWGVDTQYF.

A few counts support this clonotype. V and J are TRBV6-1 and TRBJ2-3, with TRBD2 matching 12 bases. Germline-derived CDR1 and CDR2 are MNHNS and SASEGT. The V and J ends lost 4 bases and 0 bases, in that order; junction bases with no gene match: 5. This CDR3 region has 17 residues. CDR3 in DNA: TGTGCCAGCAGTGGCCGGACTAGCGGGGCTAGCACAGATACGCAGTATTTT. It encodes CASSGRTSGASTDTQYF.

The gene calls are TRBV4-1 and TRBJ1-4; TRBD1 might be the D (5 bases). The germline V and J ends were trimmed by 5 bases and 7 bases, with 14 bases remaining between them. In germline, CDR1 is MGHRA, CDR2 YSYEKL. The CDR3 consists of 14 residues. In DNA, the CDR3 is TGCGCCAGCAGCGGAGGGGTATTCGGTGAAAAACTGTTTTTT. Its protein is CASSGGVFGEKLFF.

This clonotype was counted only a few times. This sequence joins TRBV20-1 and TRBJ1-2; D is unresolved. Germline V CDR1 and CDR2: DFQATT, SNEGSKA (reference sequence). The CDR3 runs 10 residues. V was clipped by 6 bases and J by 2 bases, with 4 bases between them. The CDR3 coding sequence is TGCAGTGCCCAAAACTATGGCTACACCTTC. Protein product: CSAQNYGYTF.

The V call is TRBV4-1, the J call TRBJ1-5; TRBD1 agrees at 7 bases. Trimming removed 4 bases from V and 4 bases from J; junction bases left unmatched: 16. The CDR3 runs 18 residues. CDR1 MGHRA and CDR2 YSYEKL come from the germline V gene. The CDR3 protein is CASSRNFRVGTENQPQHF. The CDR3 nucleotides are TGCGCCAGCAGCCGCAATTTCCGGGTAGGGACAGAGAATCAGCCCCAGCATTTT.

V gene TRBV7-9 combines with J gene TRBJ2-3, with a tentative D call TRBD2 (6 bases). The CDR3 has 14 amino acids. V was shortened by 5 bases and J by 2 bases, with 11 bases between the two germline ends. Germline V gene data show CDR1 as SEHNR and CDR2 as FQNEAQ (reference sequence). Here the CDR3 reads CASSPGVLTDTQYF. The CDR3 DNA reads TGTGCCAGCAGCCCGGGGGTCCTCACAGATACGCAGTATTTT.

The chain combines TRBV5-6 with TRBJ2-7, with unresolved D. V was trimmed by 0 bases and J by 3 bases, leaving 10 bases between them. Germline V gene lookup returns CDR1 SGHDT and CDR2 YYEEEE. This CDR3 is built from 14 residues. CDR3 loop: CASSLGGLSYEQYF. The CDR3 DNA sequence: TGTGCCAGCAGCTTGGGGGGTCTAAGCTACGAGCAGTACTTC.

The chain uses TRBV6-6 and TRBJ2-3, with 8 bases that match TRBD2. In germline, CDR1 is MNHNY, CDR2 SVGAGI (reference sequence). This CDR3 is built from 14 residues. J lost 3 bases, V lost 7 bases, and 6 bases had no gene match. In DNA, the CDR3 is TGTGCCAGCAATGTGCCGGGGGGGACAGATACGCAGTATTTT. It specifies CASNVPGGTDTQYF.

The chain employs TRBV7-2 and TRBJ2-7; either TRBD1 or TRBD2 may supply D (5 bases each). The CDR3 loop spans 15 amino acids. CDR1 and CDR2 from the germline V gene are SGHTA and FQGNSA. Trimming shortened V by 1 base and J by 2 bases, and 12 bases separated the two germline ends. DNA for the CDR3: TGTGCCAGCAGCTTAGAGGGGACGGAGACCTACGAGCAGTACTTC. It specifies CASSLEGTETYEQYF. The variable domain in full, with the rest retrieved from reference TRBV7-2 and TRBJ2-7, is GAGVSQSPSNKVTEKGKDVELRCDPISGHTALYWYRQSLGQGLEFLIYFQGNSAPDKSGLPSDRFSAERTGGSVSTLTIQRTQQEDSAVYLCASSLEGTETYEQYFGPGTRLTVT.

The chain combines TRBV7-9 with TRBJ1-1; TRBD1 matches at 9 bases. Germline-derived CDR1 and CDR2 are SEHNR and FQNEAQ (reference sequence). V trimming: 5 bases; J trimming: 1 base; junction bases outside the gene matches: 8. This CDR3 contains 16 residues. This chain's CDR3 is CASSLTSGQGNTEAFF. In nucleotides, the CDR3 is TGTGCCAGCAGCCTAACCTCGGGACAGGGGAACACTGAAGCTTTCTTT.

In the case of this clonotype: A read error may explain this, as a much larger clone is one base away. The J gene is TRBJ1-1, the V gene TRBV4-3; 7 bases line up with TRBD1. Germline V gene lookup returns CDR1 LGHNA and CDR2 YSLEER. With V trimmed by 0 bases and J by 1 base, 2 bases remained unmatched. This CDR3 contains 15 residues. The CDR3: CASSQDTGENTEAFF. CDR3 nucleotides: TGCGCCAGCAGCCAAGATACAGGGGAGAACACTGAAGCTTTCTTT.

The gene calls are TRBV24-1 and TRBJ2-3; TRBD2 aligns across 11 bases. The CDR3 spans 15 residues. Unmatched junction bases numbered 6, after V lost 9 bases and J lost 2 bases. CDR1 and CDR2 from the germline V gene are KGHDR and SFDVKD. The CDR3 sequence is CATSTSGGYTDTQYF. The CDR3 nucleotides are TGTGCCACCTCCACTAGCGGGGGTTACACAGATACGCAGTATTTT.

The V call is TRBV20-1, the J call TRBJ1-1, with D maybe TRBD1 (5 bases). This CDR3 spans 13 amino acids. CDR1 and CDR2 (germline): DFQATT, SNEGSKA (reference sequence). The V gene lost 8 bases and the J gene lost 4 bases, with 17 bases spanning the gap. The CDR3 spells CSLTIGEITEAFF. CDR3 DNA sequence: TGCAGTCTGACAATAGGGGAGATCACTGAAGCTTTCTTT.

The rearrangement uses TRBV7-2 and TRBJ2-3, with D hard to call. Germline V gene data show CDR1 as SGHTA and CDR2 as FQGNSA. The CDR3 runs to 15 residues. V lost 0 bases to trimming and J lost 1 base, with 8 bases between them. The CDR3 here is CASSLAPRRTDTQYF. Here the CDR3 DNA reads TGTGCCAGCAGCTTAGCGCCGAGACGCACAGATACGCAGTATTTT.

The chain has TRBV20-1 and TRBJ2-5; 8 bases line up with TRBD1. The CDR3 is 15 residues long. Germline-derived CDR1 and CDR2 are DFQATT and SNEGSKA (reference sequence). The V segment lost 3 bases and the J segment 1 base; nucleotides outside the gene matches: 7. The CDR3 DNA reads as TGCAGTGCTAGTCTATCGGACAGGGCCCAAGAGACCCAGTACTTC. It specifies CSASLSDRAQETQYF.

This clonotype was detected many times. The V and J genes are TRBV20-1 and TRBJ1-2, with 11 nucleotides matching TRBD1. V lost 6 bases to trimming and J lost 6 bases; unmatched junction nucleotides: 3. Germline CDR1 is DFQATT and CDR2 is SNEGSKA (reference sequence). This CDR3 contains 12 residues. For the CDR3, the DNA is TGCAGTGCCGGGACAGGGGGGGATGGCTACACCTTC. Its protein is CSAGTGGDGYTF.